A selection of T cell receptor beta chains follows, all from one sample in a study of graft-versus-host responses after intestinal transplantation. No cognate antigen is known for these TCRs. The table came from immunoSEQ multiplex PCR; TCRdb's copy has only in-frame clones and leaves some out. The table records around 84,000 clones, roughly 87% of them present only once. Sequencing used unstimulated CD8+ T cells sorted from spleen or lymph node cells, obtained before intestinal transplant. All receptors come from a human donor who received an intestinal transplant. Each CDR3 is given with its conserved first and last residue. D genes are given only for firm matches. Only part of the rows carry a size: once, few, many, or a class if the clone is expanded.

CDR3,DNA,D,J,V,size
CASTGTRNSYNEQFF,TGTGCCAGCACCGGGACTCGGAACTCCTACAATGAGCAGTTCTTC,.,TRBJ2-1,TRBV2,.
CASSLRSMGLYGYTF,TGTGCCAGCAGCTTAAGGTCGATGGGCCTCTATGGCTACACCTTC,.,TRBJ1-2,TRBV5-6,.
CASSQASGGTDTQYF,TGTGCCAGCAGCCAAGCTAGCGGGGGGACCGATACGCAGTATTTT,TRBD2,TRBJ2-3,TRBV4-2,.
CASSAAYNEQFF,TGTGCCAGCAGCGCCGCCTACAATGAGCAGTTCTTC,.,TRBJ2-1,TRBV11-2,.
CASSQDPGQGVFTEAFF,TGCGCCAGCAGCCAGGACCCGGGACAGGGGGTTTTCACTGAAGCTTTCTTT,TRBD1,TRBJ1-1,TRBV4-1,.
CASSLSISMPRGPNTEAFF,TGTGCCAGCAGTTTAAGTATAAGTATGCCCAGGGGTCCGAACACTGAAGCTTTCTTT,.,TRBJ1-1,TRBV27,.
CATALTGGQGYEQYF,TGTGCCACCGCGCTAACAGGGGGCCAAGGCTACGAGCAGTACTTC,TRBD1,TRBJ2-7,TRBV10-3,.
CASSSGTSGPQETQYF,TGTGCCAGCAGTTCGGGGACTAGCGGACCCCAAGAGACCCAGTACTTC,TRBD2,TRBJ2-5,TRBV28,.
CASSETPANQETQYF,TGTGCCAGCAGTGAAACTCCGGCCAACCAAGAGACCCAGTACTTC,.,TRBJ2-5,TRBV2,few
CASSLSGDGEVQYEQYF,TGTGCCAGCAGTTTATCGGGTGACGGGGAGGTTCAGTACGAGCAGTACTTC,.,TRBJ2-7,TRBV27,.
CASSLVGTSGPTDTQYF,TGCGCCAGCAGCTTGGTCGGGACTAGCGGGCCCACAGATACGCAGTATTTT,TRBD2,TRBJ2-3,TRBV5-1,.
CASSGSRDPQEEQYF,TGTGCCAGCAGCGGCAGCCGGGACCCCCAGGAGGAGCAGTACTTC,.,TRBJ2-7,TRBV9,.
CASRHTGEQYF,TGTGCCAGCAGGCATACAGGGGAGCAGTACTTC,.,TRBJ2-7,TRBV5-5,.
CASSQLPLALTTDTQYF,TGCGCCAGCAGCCAACTACCATTAGCGCTTACGACAGATACGCAGTATTTT,.,TRBJ2-3,TRBV4-1,.
CASSVEGYPSSTDTQYF,TGTGCCAGCAGCGTAGAAGGGTACCCCTCGAGCACAGATACGCAGTATTTT,.,TRBJ2-3,TRBV9,.
CASSQLLAGEGDEQFF,TGTGCCAGCAGCCAACTCCTAGCGGGGGAAGGGGATGAGCAGTTCTTC,TRBD2,TRBJ2-1,TRBV4-2,.
CASSPGLAGTNEQFF,TGTGCCAGCAGCCCCGGACTAGCGGGGACCAATGAGCAGTTCTTC,TRBD2,TRBJ2-1,TRBV5-6,.
CASSQRTATDTQYF,TGCGCCAGCAGCCAACGAACAGCCACAGATACGCAGTATTTT,.,TRBJ2-3,TRBV4-1,.
CASNYETGGDRGLAKNIQYF,TGTGCCAGCAACTATGAGACCGGGGGGGACAGAGGTTTGGCCAAAAACATTCAGTACTTC,.,TRBJ2-4,TRBV2,.
CASSERPSGEYEQFF,TGTGCCAGCAGTGAAAGGCCTAGCGGGGAATATGAGCAGTTCTTC,TRBD2,TRBJ2-1,TRBV2,.
CASSVTSGTGETQYF,TGTGCCAGCAGTGTAACCTCCGGGACAGGGGAGACCCAGTACTTC,TRBD1,TRBJ2-5,TRBV28,.
CASSLAATGRNTEAFF,TGTGCCAGCAGCTTAGCTGCTACCGGGCGGAACACTGAAGCTTTCTTT,.,TRBJ1-1,TRBV7-2,.
CASSLGGGDTEAFF,TGTGCCAGCAGCCTCGGTGGTGGAGACACTGAAGCTTTCTTT,.,TRBJ1-1,TRBV6-5,.
CASRLAGGPADTQYF,TGTGCCAGCAGACTAGCGGGAGGGCCCGCCGATACGCAGTATTTT,TRBD2,TRBJ2-3,TRBV27,.
CASSFRGPVPEQYF,TGTGCCAGCAGTTTTAGAGGGCCGGTCCCCGAGCAGTACTTC,.,TRBJ2-7,TRBV28,once
CASLIDRRDGYTF,TGTGCCAGTTTGATCGACAGGCGAGATGGCTACACCTTC,.,TRBJ1-2,TRBV21-1,.
CASSLGQGAQSFF,TGTGCCAGTAGTCTGGGACAGGGGGCTCAATCTTTCTTT,TRBD1,TRBJ1-1,TRBV19,.
CASSYGAGGHQPQHF,TGTGCCAGCAGTTACGGGGCAGGCGGACATCAGCCCCAGCATTTT,.,TRBJ1-5,TRBV6-5,.
CASSYGGGRGDTQYF,TGTGCCAGCAGTTACGGAGGGGGGCGCGGAGATACGCAGTATTTT,.,TRBJ2-3,TRBV6-5,.
CASSRGSPRDTEAFF,TGCGCCAGCAGCCGTGGCTCCCCGAGGGACACTGAAGCTTTCTTT,.,TRBJ1-1,TRBV10-1,.
CASSLSQGFAEAFF,TGCGCCAGCAGCTTGTCCCAGGGCTTTGCTGAAGCTTTCTTT,.,TRBJ1-1,TRBV5-1,.
CSVEGGSVEQFF,TGCAGCGTTGAAGGGGGTAGCGTTGAGCAGTTCTTC,.,TRBJ2-1,TRBV29-1,.
CASSEVSMTSSGNTIYF,TGTGCCAGCAGTGAAGTTAGCATGACGAGCTCTGGAAACACCATATATTTT,.,TRBJ1-3,TRBV2,.
CASSLTGPYGYTF,TGTGCCAGCAGCTTAACAGGGCCCTATGGCTACACCTTC,.,TRBJ1-2,TRBV6-1,.
CASSLGGGNTEAFF,TGCGCCAGCAGCTTGGGGGGAGGGAACACTGAAGCTTTCTTT,.,TRBJ1-1,TRBV5-1,.
CASSPPGRMTEAFF,TGTGCCAGCAGCCCGCCGGGACGGATGACTGAAGCTTTCTTT,.,TRBJ1-1,TRBV7-9,once
CASSLGLAGKTYEQYF,TGTGCCAGCAGTTTAGGACTAGCGGGAAAGACCTACGAGCAGTACTTC,TRBD2,TRBJ2-7,TRBV28,.
CAWSGGGAFQPQHF,TGTGCCTGGAGTGGAGGGGGCGCATTCCAGCCCCAGCATTTT,TRBD1,TRBJ1-5,TRBV30,.
CSVDLGESSYNEQFF,TGCAGCGTTGATTTGGGGGAGAGCTCCTACAATGAGCAGTTCTTC,.,TRBJ2-1,TRBV29-1,.
CASSHGGGGPADTQYF,TGTGCCAGTAGTCACGGCGGCGGGGGGCCCGCAGATACGCAGTATTTT,TRBD2,TRBJ2-3,TRBV19,once
CASSPPGSGNTIYF,TGTGCCAGCAGCCCGCCGGGCTCTGGAAACACCATATATTTT,.,TRBJ1-3,TRBV7-9,.
CASSLGDRGLWGYTF,TGTGCCAGCAGTTTGGGGGACAGGGGGCTTTGGGGCTACACCTTC,TRBD1,TRBJ1-2,TRBV27,.